The subject of this entry is one T cell receptor (beta chain). This table comes from immunoSEQ multiplex PCR, and its TCRdb copy is limited to in-frame clones, with some not included. The data hold approximately 300,000 clones, with 70% to 90% observed a single time. The data are from a study of Ad26.COV2.S vaccination and SARS-CoV-2 variants. Study-level background: Once, or twice with 56 days between doses, Ad26.COV2.S was given intramuscularly.

Treatment of the sample: around 19 received Ad26.COV2.S at low or high dose, single or two shots; about 5 received placebo; per-sample allocation not given. It was on day 63 after the first vaccine or placebo injection that samples were taken. In Boston, an adult donor aged 18-55 years took part. The CDR3 consists of 15 residues. CDR1 is SGHRS and CDR2 is YFSETQ in the germline V gene. The V and J ends lost 4 bases and 3 bases respectively, with 15 bases between them. The sequence came from a person aged 18-60 years who received the Ad26.COV2.S COVID-19 vaccine or a placebo. The V call is TRBV5-1, the J call TRBJ2-3; possible D gene TRBD2, 6 bases. The specimen was peripheral blood, collected in a trial of Ad26.COV2.S vaccine versus placebo. This CDR3 is CASSLSAGRTDTQYF. In DNA form, the CDR3 reads TGCGCCAGCAGCCTCTCTGCGGGGAGGACAGATACGCAGTATTTT.